A single sample is the source of the 32 T cell receptor beta chains below, sequenced in a study of blood T cell repertoires in COVID-19. Produced via immunoSEQ multiplex PCR; TCRdb's table is partial and in-frame only. The repertoire holds about 59,000 clones, under 90% seen once, with under 30% in the top ten. The sequencing input was peripheral blood. The source of these receptors is a woman aged 80 or older with active or convalescent COVID-19.

The CDR3 coding sequence is TGTGCCAGCAGCTTAGCGGTGGACAGAGCCTACGAGCAGTACTTC. This encodes CASSLAVDRAYEQYF. This rearrangement joins TRBV7-9 to TRBJ2-7; possible D gene TRBD1, 6 bases. Germline CDR1 SEHNR, CDR2 FQNEAQ (reference sequence). The CDR3 is made up of 15 amino acids. V lost 0 bases, J lost 2 bases, and 11 bases lay in between.

The chain employs TRBV6-4 and TRBJ2-5; a possible D gene is TRBD1 (7 bases). CDR3 length equals 15 residues. Trimming took off 0 bases at V and 4 bases at J, with 12 bases between the two ends. The germline CDR1 and CDR2 sequences are MRHNA and SNTAGT. CDR3 region: CASSDSSGGIETQYF. The CDR3 region has the DNA TGTGCCAGCAGTGACTCCTCAGGGGGGATAGAGACCCAGTACTTC.

The chain joins TRBV4-3 to TRBJ2-7; 7 nucleotides agree with TRBD1. CDR3 length: 15 amino acids. The germline V gene encodes CDR1 LGHNA and CDR2 YSLEER. J lost 2 bases, V lost 0 bases, and 4 bases had no gene match. CDR3 loop: CASSQDNRGTYEQYF. The CDR3 nucleotides read TGCGCCAGCAGCCAAGATAACAGGGGTACCTACGAGCAGTACTTC.

The rearrangement uses TRBV9 and TRBJ1-2; D is perhaps TRBD1 (5 bases). From germline, CDR1 is SGDLS and CDR2 YYNGEE. The germline V and J ends were trimmed by 0 bases and 6 bases, with 9 bases remaining between them. The CDR3 extends over 13 amino acids. CDR3: CASSVAGEDGYTF. CDR3 in DNA: TGTGCCAGCAGCGTAGCGGGGGAGGATGGCTACACCTTC.

The chain links TRBV27 to TRBJ1-2, with D possibly TRBD1 on 5 matching bases. Germline-derived CDR1 and CDR2 are MNHEY and SMNVEV (reference sequence). V dropped 1 base and J dropped 5 bases, with 14 bases sitting between them. This CDR3 is built from 15 residues. The CDR3 DNA reads TGTGCCAGCAGTTTATATTCGGGGGATCTATATGGCTACACCTTC. It yields the protein CASSLYSGDLYGYTF.

The V gene is TRBV11-2, the J gene TRBJ2-3; D not resolved. Germline loops: CDR1 SGHAT, CDR2 FQNNGV. Trimming left V 3 bases short and J 7 bases short, with 5 bases between. There are 11 residues in the CDR3. CDR3 sequence reads: CASSFGYTQYF. In nucleotides, the CDR3 is TGTGCCAGCAGCTTCGGGTATACGCAGTATTTT.

The J gene is TRBJ1-3, the V gene TRBV3-1 (or the pseudogene TRBV3-2), with a weak D call TRBD1 (5 bases). The CDR3 is made up of 15 amino acids. In germline, CDR1 is LGHDT, CDR2 YNNKEL (reference sequence). V lost 3 bases and J lost 4, with 13 bases in between. The CDR3 coding sequence is TGTGCCAGCAGCCACCCCCAAGGGGAAGGAAACACCATATATTTT. Residues: CASSHPQGEGNTIYF.

The chain links TRBV29-1 to TRBJ1-5; D is unclear. The CDR3 is 12 amino acids. CDR1 is SQVTM and CDR2 is ANQGSEA in the germline V gene. The germline V and J ends were trimmed by 5 bases and 4 bases, with 9 bases remaining between them. The CDR3 DNA reads TGCAGCGTTAAGATGGAGAATCAGCCCCAGCATTTT. It translates to CSVKMENQPQHF.

This clone was detected once. The chain employs TRBV12-5 and TRBJ1-5, with 8 bases fitting TRBD1. After removal of 5 bases from V and 6 bases from J, the junction contained 6 bases not matched to a gene. Per germline, CDR1 LGHNT and CDR2 FRNRAP. The CDR3 spans 14 residues. The CDR3 DNA is TGTGCTAGTGGTCGTCAGGGGGCAATTCAGCCCCAGCATTTT. Translated: CASGRQGAIQPQHF.

The V call is TRBV19, the J call TRBJ2-4; TRBD2 agrees at 10 bases. Germline CDR1 is LNHDA and CDR2 is SQIVND (reference sequence). V shed 0 bases, J shed 13 bases, and the junction held 9 bases outside the gene matches. This CDR3 has 15 residues. The CDR3 region has the DNA TGTGCCAGTAGTATAGATCACACTAGCGGGGTTTGGCAGTACTTC. Residues: CASSIDHTSGVWQYF.

The count of this clone is one. The chain recombines TRBV19 with TRBJ2-1, with D perhaps TRBD2 (6 bases). The CDR3 extends over 15 amino acids. V lost 4 bases, J lost 2 bases, and 12 bases lay in between. The germline gives CDR1 LNHDA, CDR2 SQIVND (reference sequence). CDR3 sequence (DNA): TGTGCCAGTAGTACAGGCGGAGGGCCCTACAATGAGCAGTTCTTC. This sequence encodes CASSTGGGPYNEQFF.

The gene calls are TRBV5-1 and TRBJ1-6, with D tentatively TRBD1 (5 bases). CDR1 SGHRS and CDR2 YFSETQ come from the germline V gene. The germline V and J ends were trimmed by 0 bases and 10 bases, with 14 bases remaining between them. The CDR3 has 15 residues. CDR3 amino acids: CASSLEGAQSSPLHF. The CDR3 region has the DNA TGCGCCAGCAGCTTGGAAGGGGCCCAGAGCTCACCCCTCCACTTT.

The chain is built from TRBV18 and TRBJ1-1, with D maybe TRBD1 (5 bases). This CDR3 is built from 16 residues. V lost 3 bases to trimming and J lost 0 bases, with 14 bases between them. CDR1 is KGHSH, CDR2 LQKENI, per germline. The CDR3 DNA sequence: TGTGCCAGCTCACCTCCCAGGGTACCCTTGAACACTGAAGCTTTCTTT. Protein product: CASSPPRVPLNTEAFF.

In DNA form, the CDR3 reads TGCGCCAGCAGCTTGGGGGACAACTACGAGCAGTACTTC. It encodes CASSLGDNYEQYF. The chain carries TRBV5-1 and TRBJ2-7; tentatively, D is TRBD1 (6 bases). Germline lookup yields CDR1 SGHRS and CDR2 YFSETQ. There are 13 residues in the CDR3. Trimming pared 0 bases from V and 3 bases from J, leaving 7 bases between.

The rearrangement uses TRBV6-5 and TRBJ2-7, with a possible D match to TRBD1 (6 bases). Germline CDR1 is MNHEY and CDR2 is SVGAGI. Trimming removed 8 bases at V and 0 bases at J, with 11 bases between. The CDR3 has 13 amino acids. DNA of the CDR3: TGTGCCAGCGCCTACAGGGCCTCCTACGAGCAGTACTTC. It codes for CASAYRASYEQYF.

V is TRBV7-9 and J is TRBJ2-7, with 12 positions matching TRBD2. Germline CDR1 and CDR2: SEHNR and FQNEAQ (reference sequence). CDR3 length equals 16 residues. With 5 bases clipped from V and 1 base from J, the junction kept 6 bases outside the gene matches. The CDR3 protein is CASSPRTSGVSYEQYF. For the CDR3, the DNA is TGTGCCAGCAGCCCTCGGACTAGCGGGGTTTCCTACGAGCAGTACTTC.

The rearrangement uses TRBV6-5 and TRBJ2-7; possible D gene TRBD2, 6 bases. Trimming removed 4 bases at V and 3 bases at J, with 19 bases between. Germline loops: CDR1 MNHEY, CDR2 SVGAGI. The CDR3 is 16 amino acids. This CDR3 is CASSWRGYGMGYEQYF. For the CDR3, the DNA is TGTGCCAGCAGTTGGCGGGGATACGGTATGGGCTACGAGCAGTACTTC.

The V gene is TRBV5-1, the J gene TRBJ2-1; 12 bases agree with TRBD2. The CDR3 totals 20 residues. Germline CDR1 and CDR2: SGHRS and YFSETQ. Unmatched junction bases numbered 19, after V lost 4 bases and J lost 5 bases. CDR3 sequence reads: CASSPSSGGALGARNNEQFF. The CDR3 DNA is TGCGCCAGCAGCCCCTCTAGCGGGGGGGCCCTTGGGGCTCGGAACAATGAGCAGTTCTTC.

DNA of the CDR3: TGTGCCACCAGCAGAGATCTCAGGAACACTGAAGCTTTCTTT. Translation gives CATSRDLRNTEAFF. The V and J genes are TRBV15 and TRBJ1-1, with no clear D. The CDR3 loop spans 14 amino acids. V was clipped by 0 bases and J by 1 base, with 6 bases between them. Germline CDR1 is LNHNV and CDR2 is YYDKDF (reference sequence).

The rearrangement uses TRBV6-4 and TRBJ1-1, with D uncertain. Germline V gives CDR1 MRHNA, CDR2 SNTAGT. The V gene lost 6 bases and the J gene lost 2 bases, with 10 bases spanning the gap. CDR3 length: 13 residues. The CDR3 bases are TGTGCCAGCAGCCAAGACACAAACACTGAAGCTTTCTTT. Translating gives CASSQDTNTEAFF.

V and J are TRBV9 and TRBJ2-5, with D maybe TRBD2 (5 bases). V lost 4 bases and J lost 5, with 18 bases in between. This CDR3 spans 15 amino acids. Germline V CDR1 and CDR2: SGDLS, YYNGEE. The CDR3 spells CASSTTGGSVETQYF. The CDR3 DNA reads TGTGCCAGCAGCACAACGGGTGGTAGCGTGGAGACCCAGTACTTC.

This rearrangement joins TRBV12-3 or TRBV12-4 to TRBJ1-2; TRBD1 agrees at 8 bases. The CDR3 spans 12 residues. The ends lost 2 bases at V and 12 bases at J; junction bases unmatched: 5. The CDR3 reads CASSLWQGAHTF. The DNA for the CDR3 is TGTGCCAGCAGTTTATGGCAGGGGGCTCACACCTTC.

This clone occurred once. The chain links TRBV15 to TRBJ2-1; 7 positions agree with TRBD1. Germline V gives CDR1 LNHNV, CDR2 YYDKDF (reference sequence). The CDR3 covers 15 residues. The ends lost 3 bases at V and 3 bases at J; junction bases unmatched: 5. CDR3 nucleotides: TGTGCCACCAGCAGGGGACAGCAGCTCTACAATGAGCAGTTCTTC. Its translation: CATSRGQQLYNEQFF.

V usage is TRBV4-2 and J usage is TRBJ1-3, with 8 nucleotides matching TRBD1. Germline CDR1 and CDR2: LGHNA and YNFKEQ. The CDR3 loop spans 17 amino acids. Trimming at V came to 1 base and at J to 4 bases, leaving 9 bases not matched to a gene. CDR3 amino acids: CASSQVMMDREGNTIYF. The CDR3 region has the DNA TGTGCCAGCAGCCAAGTAATGATGGACAGGGAAGGAAACACCATATATTTT.

The DNA of the CDR3 is TGTGCCAGCAGCTGGGGGGGTTGGACTGAAGCTTTCTTT. Encoded protein: CASSWGGWTEAFF. The chain uses TRBV11-2 and TRBJ1-1, with TRBD1 as a possible D gene (5 bases). The V gene lost 4 bases and the J gene lost 5 bases, with 11 bases spanning the gap. The CDR3 length is 13 residues. Germline V gene data show CDR1 as SGHAT and CDR2 as FQNNGV.

This clone was counted between two and nine times. V is TRBV28 and J is TRBJ1-2; D remains unclear. Trimming shortened V by 2 bases and J by 2 bases, and 15 bases separated the two germline ends. There are 16 residues in the CDR3. Germline-derived CDR1 and CDR2 are MDHEN and SYDVKM. The CDR3 nucleotides read TGTGCCAGCAGTTTAGGAGAGGGCAGACCAAACTATGGCTACACCTTC. Translating it yields CASSLGEGRPNYGYTF.

The sample holds a few counts of this clone. The chain recombines TRBV6-5 with TRBJ1-1; D perhaps matches TRBD1 (5 bases). Germline V lookup: CDR1 MNHEY, CDR2 SVGAGI. The CDR3 sequence is 14 residues long. Trimming removed 4 bases from V and 0 bases from J, with 9 bases in between. CDR3 coding DNA: TGTGCCAGCAGTTTTGGCAGGGTGAACACTGAAGCTTTCTTT. Its translation is CASSFGRVNTEAFF.

V gene TRBV3-1 (or the pseudogene TRBV3-2) combines with J gene TRBJ2-7, with D tentatively TRBD1 (5 bases). This CDR3 spans 15 amino acids. CDR1 is LGHDT and CDR2 is YNNKEL in the germline V gene (reference sequence). Trimming stripped 1 base from V and 3 bases from J, with 13 bases between. The CDR3 DNA is TGTGCCAGCAGCCAAGCTAGGGGCAGGTACTACGAGCAGTACTTC. Translating it yields CASSQARGRYYEQYF.

The chain is built from TRBV6-2 or TRBV6-3 and TRBJ2-7; 10 bases map to TRBD1. This CDR3 has 15 residues. The junction had 2 bases not matched to a gene; V was cut back by 2 bases and J by 1 base. CDR1 MNHEY and CDR2 SVGEGT come from the germline V gene. The CDR3 here is CASSYRDRGSYEQYF. The CDR3 region has the DNA TGTGCCAGCAGTTACCGGGACAGGGGTTCCTACGAGCAGTACTTC.

The V gene is TRBV4-3, the J gene TRBJ2-5; no definite D call. The CDR3 has 15 residues. In germline, CDR1 is LGHNA, CDR2 YSLEER. V gave up 0 bases and J gave up 0 bases, with 8 bases separating them. CDR3 sequence reads: CASSQEARYQETQYF. In DNA form, the CDR3 reads TGCGCCAGCAGCCAAGAAGCCAGGTACCAAGAGACCCAGTACTTC.

The chain recombines TRBV7-2 with TRBJ2-2; 7 nucleotides agree with TRBD1. CDR1 is SGHTA, CDR2 FQGNSA, per germline. This CDR3 has 15 residues. After removal of 1 base from V and 6 bases from J, the junction contained 5 bases not matched to a gene. The CDR3 sequence is CASSLGGTVAGELFF. CDR3 DNA sequence: TGTGCCAGCAGCTTAGGTGGGACAGTAGCCGGGGAGCTGTTTTTT. The full variable domain, rest sourced from reference TRBV7-2 and TRBJ2-2, is GAGVSQSPSNKVTEKGKDVELRCDPISGHTALYWYRQSLGQGLEFLIYFQGNSAPDKSGLPSDRFSAERTGGSVSTLTIQRTQQEDSAVYLCASSLGGTVAGELFFGEGSRLTVL.

CDR3 region: CASSPQTPTGQGARTEAFF. The CDR3 DNA sequence: TGCGCCAGCAGCCCCCAAACTCCTACGGGACAGGGGGCGCGTACTGAAGCTTTCTTT. This sequence joins TRBV4-1 and TRBJ1-1, with TRBD1 matching over 12 bases. CDR1 MGHRA and CDR2 YSYEKL come from the germline V gene. J gave up 5 bases and V 4 bases, and 17 bases lay outside the gene matches. The CDR3 is 19 residues long.